The clone carrying this TCR beta chain appeared a single time. Germline V lookup: CDR1 MNHNY, CDR2 SVGAGI (reference sequence). V lost 5 bases and J lost 7; bases outside the gene matches: 9. The CDR3 sequence is 15 residues long. These data come from a study of control samples from healthy donors and cancer patients. This table comes from immunoSEQ multiplex PCR, and its TCRdb copy is limited to in-frame clones, with some not included. The sample has roughly 100,000 clones, about 89% seen once. This sequence originates from a man aged 25-45 years in good health. Sample: blood. This sequence joins TRBV6-6 and TRBJ1-5; the match to TRBD1 covers 9 bases. The CDR3 bases are TGTGCCAGCAGTCCAGGACAGGGGCCTGGACAGCCCCAGCATTTT. As protein: CASSPGQGPGQPQHF.